These 8 T cell receptor beta chains originate from one sample sequenced in a study of cytomegalovirus exposure and HLA in healthy donors. PCR involved 60 Vbeta and 13 Jbeta primers. Produced via immunoSEQ multiplex PCR; TCRdb's table is partial and in-frame only. Of 130,000 or so clones in the sample, 65% to 80% were seen once. Material for sequencing was PBMCs. The receptors were sampled from a woman aged 40 to 55 in good health and CMV-seropositive.

This clone was seen a single time. This chain uses TRBV5-4 with TRBJ1-2; D is ambiguous. V dropped 0 bases and J dropped 3 bases, with 15 bases sitting between them. The length of the CDR3 is 16 residues. Germline V gene sequence: CDR1 SGHNT, CDR2 YYREEE (reference sequence). CDR3 amino acids: CASSLGRQATDYGYTF. CDR3 sequence (DNA): TGTGCCAGCAGCTTGGGTAGGCAGGCAACTGACTATGGCTACACCTTC. Complete variable domain (other parts from reference TRBV5-4 and TRBJ1-2): ETGVTQSPTHLIKTRGQQVTLRCSSQSGHNTVSWYQQALGQGPQFIFQYYREEENGRGNFPPRFSGLQFPNYSSELNVNALELDDSALYLCASSLGRQATDYGYTFGSGTRLTVV.

V and J are TRBV4-1 and TRBJ2-2, with a weak D call TRBD2 (5 bases). CDR1 and CDR2 from the germline V gene are MGHRA and YSYEKL. CDR3 length: 14 residues. Trimming removed 0 bases at V and 4 bases at J, with 6 bases between. This CDR3 is CASSQDRGTGELFF. The CDR3 DNA reads as TGCGCCAGCAGCCAAGATCGGGGCACCGGGGAGCTGTTTTTT.

This clone appeared a single time. CDR3 in DNA: TGCAGCGTTGAACTGGGACAGGGCCCCCGGCTCAACGACGAGCAGTACTTC. Its protein product is CSVELGQGPRLNDEQYF. The chain employs TRBV29-1 and TRBJ2-5; 9 bases agree with TRBD1. The J call may be incorrect, as the DNA end agrees better with TRBJ2-7. The germline V gene has CDR1 SQVTM and CDR2 ANQGSEA. CDR3 length: 17 residues.

This rearrangement joins TRBV6-1 to TRBJ1-1, with TRBD1 matching over 12 bases. CDR1 and CDR2 (germline): MNHNS, SASEGT. The CDR3 loop spans 15 amino acids. Trimming removed 1 base from V and 5 bases from J; junction bases left unmatched: 2. The CDR3 loop is CASSEGDRGPTEAFF. The DNA of the CDR3 is TGTGCCAGCAGTGAAGGGGACAGGGGGCCAACTGAAGCTTTCTTT.

The chain links TRBV4-3 to TRBJ2-7; D call uncertain. Trimming shortened V by 1 base and J by 0 bases, and 10 bases separated the two germline ends. The CDR3 spans 15 residues. Germline V gene sequence: CDR1 LGHNA, CDR2 YSLEER. CDR3 coding DNA: TGCGCCAGCAGCCAAGGTTACTTTGACTCCTACGAGCAGTACTTC. It is translated as CASSQGYFDSYEQYF.

The chain is built from TRBV10-3 and TRBJ1-1; maybe TRBD1 (5 bases). The V gene lost 6 bases and the J gene lost 2 bases, with 10 bases spanning the gap. This CDR3 contains 13 residues. The germline gives CDR1 ENHRY, CDR2 SYGVKD. The CDR3 here is CAIRDTINTEAFF. The CDR3 DNA reads TGTGCCATCAGGGACACCATTAACACTGAAGCTTTCTTT.

The chain links TRBV6-1 to TRBJ1-2; tentative D call: TRBD1 (6 bases). With 1 base removed from V and 1 base from J, the gap between germline ends came to 13 bases. The CDR3 extends over 16 amino acids. CDR1 is MNHNS and CDR2 is SASEGT in the germline V gene. The CDR3 DNA reads as TGTGCCAGCAGTGAAGTTCGGAGGACAGATAACTATGGCTACACCTTC. Translation gives CASSEVRRTDNYGYTF.

This chain joins TRBV2 and TRBJ1-2; TRBD1 matches at 8 bases. There are 14 residues in the CDR3. Germline V gene lookup returns CDR1 SNHLY and CDR2 FYNNEI. Unmatched junction bases numbered 7, after V lost 3 bases and J lost 7 bases. The CDR3 here is CASSDAGGFGGYTF. The DNA of the CDR3 is TGTGCCAGCAGTGACGCAGGGGGCTTTGGTGGCTACACCTTC.